Listed here is a single TCR beta chain. Antigen specificity is unknown. The sample is drawn from a study of T cells expressing NK-cell markers. Study-level results: A range of about 1.0-8% of CD8+ T cells consisted of dominant NKG2C+ clonotypes in several donors.

From the 5' RACE reads, TCRdb lists one entry per CDR3 protein and no DNA. This sample's table reports about 460,000 distinct CDR3 sequences. The CDR3 is 16 residues long. CDR1 is SGHVS and CDR2 is FNYEAQ in the germline V gene. J is TRBJ1-3 and V is TRBV7-6; the D call of TRBD1 rests on TCRdb alone, since no DNA is present to check it. The receptor comes from a woman aged 45 to 65 in good health. Sequencing was carried out using blood T cells: a sorted CD56 or NKG2C T cell subset, CD4+ or CD8+ T cells, or bulk PBMC T cells (not recorded which). CDR3 amino acids: CASSLAPTGTGNTIYF. The whole variable domain, filled in from reference TRBV7-6 and TRBJ1-3, reads GAGVSQSPRYKVTKRGQDVALRCDPISGHVSLYWYRQALGQGPEFLTYFNYEAQQDKSGLPNDRFSAERPEGSISTLTIQRTEQRDSAMYRCASSLAPTGTGNTIYFGEGSWLTVV.